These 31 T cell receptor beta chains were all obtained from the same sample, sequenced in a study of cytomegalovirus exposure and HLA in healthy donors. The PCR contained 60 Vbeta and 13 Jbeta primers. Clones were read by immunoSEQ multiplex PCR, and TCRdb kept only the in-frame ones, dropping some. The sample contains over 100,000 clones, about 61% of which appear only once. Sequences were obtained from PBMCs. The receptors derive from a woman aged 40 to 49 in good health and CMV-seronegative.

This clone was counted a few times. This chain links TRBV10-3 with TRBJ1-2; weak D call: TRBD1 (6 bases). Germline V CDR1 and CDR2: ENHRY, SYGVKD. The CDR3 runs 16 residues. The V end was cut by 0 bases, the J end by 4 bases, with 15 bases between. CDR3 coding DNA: TGTGCCATCAGTGAGTCTTTAGGAACAGGGCCCTATGGCTACACCTTC. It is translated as CAISESLGTGPYGYTF.

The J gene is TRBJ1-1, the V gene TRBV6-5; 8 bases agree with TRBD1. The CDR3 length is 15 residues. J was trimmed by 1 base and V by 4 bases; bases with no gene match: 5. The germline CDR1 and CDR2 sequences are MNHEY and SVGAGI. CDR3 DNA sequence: TGTGCCAGCAGTTCCCAGGGGGCCCGGAACACTGAAGCTTTCTTT. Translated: CASSSQGARNTEAFF.

Here the CDR3 reads CASRRTGGTYEQFF. DNA for the CDR3: TGTGCCAGTAGGCGGACAGGGGGCACTTATGAGCAGTTCTTC. The chain links TRBV6-5 to TRBJ2-1; 11 nucleotides line up with TRBD1. After removal of 9 bases from V and 8 bases from J, the junction contained 9 bases not matched to a gene. The CDR3 is 14 amino acids. CDR1 MNHEY and CDR2 SVGAGI come from the germline V gene.

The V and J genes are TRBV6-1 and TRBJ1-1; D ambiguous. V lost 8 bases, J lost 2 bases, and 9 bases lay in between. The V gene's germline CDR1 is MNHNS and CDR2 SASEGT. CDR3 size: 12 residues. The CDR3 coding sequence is TGTGCCAGCTTTCGGGGTAACACTGAAGCTTTCTTT. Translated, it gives CASFRGNTEAFF.

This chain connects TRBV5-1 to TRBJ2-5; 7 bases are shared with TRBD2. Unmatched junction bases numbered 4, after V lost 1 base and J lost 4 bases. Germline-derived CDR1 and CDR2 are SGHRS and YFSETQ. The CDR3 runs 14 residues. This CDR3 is CASSLTGGLETQYF. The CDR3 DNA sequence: TGCGCCAGCAGCTTGACGGGGGGTCTAGAGACCCAGTACTTC.

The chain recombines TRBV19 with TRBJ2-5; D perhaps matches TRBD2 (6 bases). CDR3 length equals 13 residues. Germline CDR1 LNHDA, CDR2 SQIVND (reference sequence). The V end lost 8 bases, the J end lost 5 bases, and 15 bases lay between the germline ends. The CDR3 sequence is CASSGTLSETQYF. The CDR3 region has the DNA TGTGCCAGTTCAGGGACTTTATCGGAGACCCAGTACTTC.

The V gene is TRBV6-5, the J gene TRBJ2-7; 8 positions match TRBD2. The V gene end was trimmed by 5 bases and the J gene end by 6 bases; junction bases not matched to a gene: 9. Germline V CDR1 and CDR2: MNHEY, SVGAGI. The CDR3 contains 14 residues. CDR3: CASSLSGGSFEQYF. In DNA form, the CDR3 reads TGTGCCAGCAGTCTGAGCGGGGGATCTTTCGAGCAGTACTTC.

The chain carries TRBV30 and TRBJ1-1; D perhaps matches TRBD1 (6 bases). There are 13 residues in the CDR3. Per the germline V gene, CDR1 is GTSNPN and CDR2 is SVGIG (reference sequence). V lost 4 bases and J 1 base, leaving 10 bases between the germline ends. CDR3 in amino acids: CAWKLGGNTEAFF. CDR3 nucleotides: TGTGCCTGGAAATTAGGGGGGAACACTGAAGCTTTCTTT.

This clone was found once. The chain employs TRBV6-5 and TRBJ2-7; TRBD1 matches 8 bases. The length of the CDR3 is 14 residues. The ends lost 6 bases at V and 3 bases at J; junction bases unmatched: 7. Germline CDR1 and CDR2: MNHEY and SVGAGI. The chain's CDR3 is CASRQGQGDYEQYF. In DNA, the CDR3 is TGTGCCAGCAGACAAGGACAGGGAGACTACGAGCAGTACTTC.

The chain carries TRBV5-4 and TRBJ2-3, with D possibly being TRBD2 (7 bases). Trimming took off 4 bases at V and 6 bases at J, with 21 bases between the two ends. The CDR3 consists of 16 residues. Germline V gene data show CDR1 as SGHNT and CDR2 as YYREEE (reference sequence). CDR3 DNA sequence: TGTGCCAGCAGCCGGGGGGCTCTCCTTCCTCGTGATACGCAGTATTTT. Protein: CASSRGALLPRDTQYF.

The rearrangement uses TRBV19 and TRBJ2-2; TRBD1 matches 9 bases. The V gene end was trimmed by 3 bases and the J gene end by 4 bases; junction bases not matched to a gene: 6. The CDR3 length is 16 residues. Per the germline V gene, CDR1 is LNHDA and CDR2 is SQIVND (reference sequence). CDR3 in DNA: TGTGCCAGTAGTATGTTCGGGACAGGGCTCACCGGGGAGCTGTTTTTT. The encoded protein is CASSMFGTGLTGELFF.

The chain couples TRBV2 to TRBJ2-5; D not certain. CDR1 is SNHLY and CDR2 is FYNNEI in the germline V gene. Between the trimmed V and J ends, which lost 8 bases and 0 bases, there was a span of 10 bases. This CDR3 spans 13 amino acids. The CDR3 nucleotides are TGTGCCAGCTCGATCTATTACCAAGAGACCCAGTACTTC. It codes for CASSIYYQETQYF.

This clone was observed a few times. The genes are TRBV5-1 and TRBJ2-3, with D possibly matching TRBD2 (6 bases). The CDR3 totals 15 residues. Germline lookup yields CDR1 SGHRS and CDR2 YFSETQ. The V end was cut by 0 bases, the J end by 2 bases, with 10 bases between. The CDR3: CASSLGGDFTDTQYF. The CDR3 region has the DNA TGCGCCAGCAGCTTGGGCGGGGACTTCACAGATACGCAGTATTTT.

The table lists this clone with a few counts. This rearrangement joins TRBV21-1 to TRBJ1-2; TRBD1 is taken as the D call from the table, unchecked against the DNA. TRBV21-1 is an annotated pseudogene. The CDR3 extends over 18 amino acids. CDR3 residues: CASSKVMWCRQHYYGYTF. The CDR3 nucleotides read TGTGCCAGCAGCAAAGTGATGTGGTGCAGGCAACACTACTATGGCTACACCTTC.

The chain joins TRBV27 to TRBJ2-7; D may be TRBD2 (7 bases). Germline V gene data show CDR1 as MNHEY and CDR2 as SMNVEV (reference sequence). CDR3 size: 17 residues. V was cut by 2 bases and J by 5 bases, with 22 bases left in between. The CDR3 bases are TGTGCCAGCAGTTTAGGGTTTAGCTGGGGGGGCAGCCACGAGCAGTACTTC. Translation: CASSLGFSWGGSHEQYF.

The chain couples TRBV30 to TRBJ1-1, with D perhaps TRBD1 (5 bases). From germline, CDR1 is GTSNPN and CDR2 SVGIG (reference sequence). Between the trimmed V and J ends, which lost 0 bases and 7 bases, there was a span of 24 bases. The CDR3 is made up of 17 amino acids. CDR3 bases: TGTGCCTGGAGTGTCCTCCCCTTTCGGGGGGAGAAGAATGAAGCTTTCTTT. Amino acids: CAWSVLPFRGEKNEAFF.

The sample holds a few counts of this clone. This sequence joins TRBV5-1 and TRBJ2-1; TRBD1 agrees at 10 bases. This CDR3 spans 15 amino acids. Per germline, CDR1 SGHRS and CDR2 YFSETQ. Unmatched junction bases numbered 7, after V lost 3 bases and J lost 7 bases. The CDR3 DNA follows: TGCGCCAGCAGCTCCCGACAGGGGGCGAATAATGAGCAGTTCTTC. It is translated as CASSSRQGANNEQFF.

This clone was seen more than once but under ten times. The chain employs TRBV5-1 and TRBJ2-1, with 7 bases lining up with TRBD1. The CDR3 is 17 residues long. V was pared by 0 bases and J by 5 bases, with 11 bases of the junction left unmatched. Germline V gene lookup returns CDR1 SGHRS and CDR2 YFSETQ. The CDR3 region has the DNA TGCGCCAGCAGCTTGGTAAGAGACAGGGAGTGGAACAATGAGCAGTTCTTC. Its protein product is CASSLVRDREWNNEQFF.

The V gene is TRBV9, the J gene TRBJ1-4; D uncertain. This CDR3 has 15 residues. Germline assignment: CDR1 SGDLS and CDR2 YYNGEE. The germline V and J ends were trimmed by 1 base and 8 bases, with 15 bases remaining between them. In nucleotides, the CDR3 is TGTGCCAGCAGCGTAAGCCAAGGGTGGGAGGAAAAACTGTTTTTT. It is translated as CASSVSQGWEEKLFF.

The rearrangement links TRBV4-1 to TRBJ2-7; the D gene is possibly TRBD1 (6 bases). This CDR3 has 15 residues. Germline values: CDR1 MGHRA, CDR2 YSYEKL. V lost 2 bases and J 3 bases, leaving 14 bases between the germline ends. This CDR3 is CASSQIAGVGYEQYF. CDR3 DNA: TGCGCCAGCAGCCAAATAGCAGGGGTCGGCTACGAGCAGTACTTC.

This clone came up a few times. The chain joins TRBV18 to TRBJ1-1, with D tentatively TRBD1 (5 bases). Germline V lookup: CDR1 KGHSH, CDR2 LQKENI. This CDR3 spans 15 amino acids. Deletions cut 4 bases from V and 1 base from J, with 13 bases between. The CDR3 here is CASSLARAANTEAFF. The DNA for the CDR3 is TGTGCCAGCTCACTTGCCAGGGCGGCGAACACTGAAGCTTTCTTT.

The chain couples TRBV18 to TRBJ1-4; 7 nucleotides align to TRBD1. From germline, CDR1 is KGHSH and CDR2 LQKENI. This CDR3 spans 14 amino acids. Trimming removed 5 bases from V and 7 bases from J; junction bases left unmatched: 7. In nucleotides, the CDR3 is TGTGCCAGCTCATTCCGGGACAGCGGTGAAAAACTGTTTTTT. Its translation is CASSFRDSGEKLFF.

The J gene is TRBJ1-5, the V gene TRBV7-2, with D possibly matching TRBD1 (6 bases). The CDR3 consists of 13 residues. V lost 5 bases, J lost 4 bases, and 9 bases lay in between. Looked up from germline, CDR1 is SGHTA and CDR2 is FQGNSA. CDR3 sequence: CASSRDINQPQHF. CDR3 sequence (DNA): TGTGCCAGCAGCCGGGACATTAATCAGCCCCAGCATTTT. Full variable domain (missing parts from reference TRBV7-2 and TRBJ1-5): GAGVSQSPSNKVTEKGKDVELRCDPISGHTALYWYRQSLGQGLEFLIYFQGNSAPDKSGLPSDRFSAERTGGSVSTLTIQRTQQEDSAVYLCASSRDINQPQHFGDGTRLSIL.

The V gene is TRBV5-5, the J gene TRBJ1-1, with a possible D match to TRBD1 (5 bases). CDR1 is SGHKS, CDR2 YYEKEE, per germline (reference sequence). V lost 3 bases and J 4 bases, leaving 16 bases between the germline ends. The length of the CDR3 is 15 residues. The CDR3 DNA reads TGTGCCAGCAGCTGGATAGGGCAGGGCGGCACTGAAGCTTTCTTT. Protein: CASSWIGQGGTEAFF.

CDR3 amino acids: CASSVGQGAYYEQYF. CDR3 nucleotide sequence: TGTGCCAGCAGCGTGGGACAGGGGGCGTACTACGAGCAGTACTTC. The chain has TRBV5-5 and TRBJ2-7, with 12 bases aligning to TRBD1. Germline values: CDR1 SGHKS, CDR2 YYEKEE (reference sequence). V was pared by 4 bases and J by 3 bases, with 5 bases of the junction left unmatched. This CDR3 comprises 15 residues. The entire variable domain, with the rest obtained from reference TRBV5-5 and TRBJ2-7, is as follows: DAGVTQSPTHLIKTRGQQVTLRCSPISGHKSVSWYQQVLGQGPQFIFQYYEKEERGRGNFPDRFSARQFPNYSSELNVNALLLGDSALYLCASSVGQGAYYEQYFGPGTRLTVT.

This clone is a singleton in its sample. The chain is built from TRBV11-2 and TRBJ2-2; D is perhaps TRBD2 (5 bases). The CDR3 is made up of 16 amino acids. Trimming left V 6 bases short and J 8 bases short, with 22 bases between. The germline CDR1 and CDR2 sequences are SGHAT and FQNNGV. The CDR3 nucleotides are TGTGCCAGCAGTCGTACTGGCGCGGGCCTGAAAGGGGAGCTGTTTTTT. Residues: CASSRTGAGLKGELFF. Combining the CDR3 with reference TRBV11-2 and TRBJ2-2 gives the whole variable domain EAGVAQSPRYKIIEKRQSVAFWCNPISGHATLYWYQQILGQGPKLLIQFQNNGVVDDSQLPKDRFSAERLKGVDSTLKIQPAKLEDSAVYLCASSRTGAGLKGELFFGEGSRLTVL.

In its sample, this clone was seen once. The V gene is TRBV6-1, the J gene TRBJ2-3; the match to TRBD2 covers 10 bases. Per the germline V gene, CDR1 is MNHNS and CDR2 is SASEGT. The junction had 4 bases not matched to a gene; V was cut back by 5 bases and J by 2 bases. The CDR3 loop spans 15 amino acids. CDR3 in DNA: TGTGCCAGCAGTCGGACTAGCGGTAACACAGATACGCAGTATTTT. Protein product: CASSRTSGNTDTQYF.

In DNA, the CDR3 is TGTGCCAGCAGTGCACAGGGGATGATAGATGGAAACACCATATATTTT. Translating gives CASSAQGMIDGNTIYF. The J gene is TRBJ1-3, the V gene TRBV27, with TRBD1 matching 7 bases. The ends lost 5 bases at V and 3 bases at J; junction bases unmatched: 10. Per germline, CDR1 MNHEY and CDR2 SMNVEV (reference sequence). The CDR3 contains 16 residues.

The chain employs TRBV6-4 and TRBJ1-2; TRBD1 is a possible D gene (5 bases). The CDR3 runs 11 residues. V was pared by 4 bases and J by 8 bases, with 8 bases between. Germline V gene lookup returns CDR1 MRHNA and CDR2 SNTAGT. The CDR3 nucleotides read TGTGCCAGCAGTGGGGGGGACGGCTACACCTTC. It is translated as CASSGGDGYTF.

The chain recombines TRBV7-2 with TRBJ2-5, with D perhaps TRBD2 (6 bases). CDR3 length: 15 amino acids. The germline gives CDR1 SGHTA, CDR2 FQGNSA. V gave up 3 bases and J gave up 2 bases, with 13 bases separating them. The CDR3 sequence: CASSFNAGTQETQYF. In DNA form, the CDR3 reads TGTGCCAGCAGCTTTAATGCGGGAACTCAAGAGACCCAGTACTTC. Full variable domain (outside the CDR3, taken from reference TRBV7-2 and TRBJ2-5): GAGVSQSPSNKVTEKGKDVELRCDPISGHTALYWYRQSLGQGLEFLIYFQGNSAPDKSGLPSDRFSAERTGGSVSTLTIQRTQQEDSAVYLCASSFNAGTQETQYFGPGTRLLVL.

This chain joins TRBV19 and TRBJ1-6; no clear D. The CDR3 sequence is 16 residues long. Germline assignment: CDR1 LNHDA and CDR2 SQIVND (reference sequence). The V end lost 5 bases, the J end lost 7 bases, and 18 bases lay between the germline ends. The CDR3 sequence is CASSAFMEWWNSPLHF. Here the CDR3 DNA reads TGTGCCAGTAGTGCTTTCATGGAGTGGTGGAATTCACCCCTCCACTTT.